The entry below describes one T cell receptor beta chain. The sample comes from a study of blood T cell repertoires in COVID-19. CDR3 length: 17 residues. The germline CDR1 and CDR2 sequences are LNHDA and SQIVND (reference sequence). V lost 2 bases, J lost 3 bases, and 17 bases lay in between. Per the original methods: Reference gene primers were amplified, and this amplification served to estimate nucleated cell counts. Sequencing was performed with immunoSEQ multiplex PCR; in TCRdb, only in-frame clones are kept and a portion is missing. Clone size and V and J calls were adopted from that table, with D and trimming inferred from the DNA. The sample holds approximately 30,000 clones, approximately 90% seen once.

The receptor's source is a human donor in a cohort sampled during active COVID-19. V is TRBV19 and J is TRBJ1-5; D unclear. Sample: peripheral blood. CDR3 DNA sequence: TGTGCCAGTAGTATACTGTCCCAGGTAGTCCACAATCAGCCCCAGCATTTT. It specifies CASSILSQVVHNQPQHF.